This is a list of T cell receptor beta chains from one sample in a study of shared clonotypes between healthy human individuals. Clones were read by immunoSEQ multiplex PCR, and TCRdb kept only the in-frame ones, dropping some. The table records approximately 2,000,000 clones, 80% to 95% of them present only once. The sample taken for sequencing was naive CD8+ T cells from PBMCs. The receptors were gathered from a man aged 18 to 29 in good health. Some clones in this sample may be carry-over from other donors' samples. Each CDR3 is given with its conserved first and last residue. The D gene is left open where the match is weak. Expanded clones are given a class, and other clones once, few, many or no size at all.

len	v_gene	d_gene	abundance	j_gene	CDR3aa	CDR3nt
14	TRBV29-1	.	.	TRBJ1-2	CSVEGWEVRYGYTF	TGCAGCGTTGAAGGTTGGGAGGTTAGGTATGGCTACACCTTC
11	TRBV20-1	.	.	TRBJ2-1	CSARLDNEQFF	TGCAGTGCTAGACTTGACAATGAGCAGTTCTTC
14	TRBV7-9	.	.	TRBJ2-1	CATQPGVTYNEQFF	TGTGCCACACAACCGGGGGTTACCTACAATGAGCAGTTCTTC
15	TRBV5-6	.	.	TRBJ2-7	CASSLGGGGGYEQYF	TGTGCCAGCAGCTTGGGTGGAGGAGGGGGCTACGAGCAGTACTTC
15	TRBV7-3	TRBD2	.	TRBJ2-2	CATGLAGSNTGELFF	TGTGCCACGGGACTAGCGGGCTCGAACACCGGGGAGCTGTTTTTT
15	TRBV6-5	.	once	TRBJ1-2	CASSYSSGAYYGYTF	TGTGCCAGCAGTTACTCTTCCGGGGCCTATTATGGCTACACCTTC
10	TRBV10-3	.	few	TRBJ1-1	CAIGDTEAFF	TGTGCCATCGGGGACACTGAAGCTTTCTTT
15	TRBV6-5	.	once	TRBJ2-1	CASRETGVTYNEQFF	TGTGCCAGCAGAGAAACGGGAGTAACCTACAATGAGCAGTTCTTC
14	TRBV28	.	few	TRBJ1-4	CASSFTGFGEKLFF	TGTGCCAGCAGTTTCACAGGGTTTGGAGAAAAACTGTTTTTT
15	TRBV9	.	.	TRBJ2-5	CASSPQLWGGETQYF	TGTGCCAGCAGCCCCCAGCTTTGGGGAGGAGAGACCCAGTACTTC
14	TRBV6-6	TRBD1	once	TRBJ1-1	CASSQTGGSTEAFF	TGTGCCAGCAGTCAAACAGGGGGCTCCACTGAAGCTTTCTTT
15	TRBV4-2	.	.	TRBJ1-1	CASSQAWGRVTEAFF	TGTGCCAGCAGCCAAGCTTGGGGTCGAGTCACTGAAGCTTTCTTT
15	TRBV9	TRBD1	.	TRBJ1-2	CASSVRQGSDYGYTF	TGTGCCAGCAGCGTCCGACAGGGGTCGGACTATGGCTACACCTTC
14	TRBV7-2	TRBD1	.	TRBJ1-2	CASSLRQGNYGYTF	TGTGCCAGCAGCTTGAGACAGGGGAACTATGGCTACACCTTC
17	TRBV5-1	TRBD1	.	TRBJ2-1	CASRPGQGLSSYNEQFF	TGCGCCAGCAGGCCCGGACAGGGACTGAGCTCCTACAATGAGCAGTTCTTC
15	TRBV4-2	.	.	TRBJ2-7	CASSQGARAPYEQYF	TGTGCCAGCAGCCAGGGGGCCAGGGCTCCCTACGAGCAGTACTTC
17	TRBV15	TRBD1	.	TRBJ2-1	CATSRTPPGQFYNEQFF	TGTGCCACCAGCAGAACTCCACCGGGACAGTTCTACAATGAGCAGTTCTTC
14	TRBV19	TRBD2	.	TRBJ2-2	CASSGREETGELFF	TGTGCCAGTAGTGGGCGGGAGGAGACCGGGGAGCTGTTTTTT
10	TRBV25-1	.	.	TRBJ2-5	CASDGETQYF	TGTGCCAGCGATGGGGAGACCCAGTACTTC
16	TRBV7-8	.	.	TRBJ2-5	CASSQWESALRETQYF	TGTGCCAGCAGCCAATGGGAGTCAGCGCTCCGGGAGACCCAGTACTTC
10	TRBV19	.	.	TRBJ2-1	CASRGREQFF	TGTGCCAGTAGAGGGCGTGAGCAGTTCTTC
12	TRBV11-2	.	.	TRBJ1-2	CASSLERGGYTF	TGTGCCAGCAGCTTAGAACGTGGCGGCTACACCTTC
14	TRBV28	.	.	TRBJ2-7	CASSFGPPPYEQYF	TGTGCCAGCAGTTTCGGGCCCCCGCCCTACGAGCAGTACTTC
16	TRBV11-2	TRBD1	.	TRBJ1-1	CASSFSDRGGNTEAFF	TGTGCCAGCAGCTTCTCCGACAGGGGAGGGAACACTGAAGCTTTCTTT
19	TRBV19	TRBD2	.	TRBJ2-7	CATKGPSIRLGGRAYEQYF	TGTGCCACTAAGGGCCCCTCTATACGTCTGGGCGGGAGGGCCTACGAGCAGTACTTC
15	TRBV28	.	.	TRBJ2-1	CASKGVEEGYNEQFF	TGTGCCAGCAAAGGTGTGGAGGAGGGGTACAATGAGCAGTTCTTC